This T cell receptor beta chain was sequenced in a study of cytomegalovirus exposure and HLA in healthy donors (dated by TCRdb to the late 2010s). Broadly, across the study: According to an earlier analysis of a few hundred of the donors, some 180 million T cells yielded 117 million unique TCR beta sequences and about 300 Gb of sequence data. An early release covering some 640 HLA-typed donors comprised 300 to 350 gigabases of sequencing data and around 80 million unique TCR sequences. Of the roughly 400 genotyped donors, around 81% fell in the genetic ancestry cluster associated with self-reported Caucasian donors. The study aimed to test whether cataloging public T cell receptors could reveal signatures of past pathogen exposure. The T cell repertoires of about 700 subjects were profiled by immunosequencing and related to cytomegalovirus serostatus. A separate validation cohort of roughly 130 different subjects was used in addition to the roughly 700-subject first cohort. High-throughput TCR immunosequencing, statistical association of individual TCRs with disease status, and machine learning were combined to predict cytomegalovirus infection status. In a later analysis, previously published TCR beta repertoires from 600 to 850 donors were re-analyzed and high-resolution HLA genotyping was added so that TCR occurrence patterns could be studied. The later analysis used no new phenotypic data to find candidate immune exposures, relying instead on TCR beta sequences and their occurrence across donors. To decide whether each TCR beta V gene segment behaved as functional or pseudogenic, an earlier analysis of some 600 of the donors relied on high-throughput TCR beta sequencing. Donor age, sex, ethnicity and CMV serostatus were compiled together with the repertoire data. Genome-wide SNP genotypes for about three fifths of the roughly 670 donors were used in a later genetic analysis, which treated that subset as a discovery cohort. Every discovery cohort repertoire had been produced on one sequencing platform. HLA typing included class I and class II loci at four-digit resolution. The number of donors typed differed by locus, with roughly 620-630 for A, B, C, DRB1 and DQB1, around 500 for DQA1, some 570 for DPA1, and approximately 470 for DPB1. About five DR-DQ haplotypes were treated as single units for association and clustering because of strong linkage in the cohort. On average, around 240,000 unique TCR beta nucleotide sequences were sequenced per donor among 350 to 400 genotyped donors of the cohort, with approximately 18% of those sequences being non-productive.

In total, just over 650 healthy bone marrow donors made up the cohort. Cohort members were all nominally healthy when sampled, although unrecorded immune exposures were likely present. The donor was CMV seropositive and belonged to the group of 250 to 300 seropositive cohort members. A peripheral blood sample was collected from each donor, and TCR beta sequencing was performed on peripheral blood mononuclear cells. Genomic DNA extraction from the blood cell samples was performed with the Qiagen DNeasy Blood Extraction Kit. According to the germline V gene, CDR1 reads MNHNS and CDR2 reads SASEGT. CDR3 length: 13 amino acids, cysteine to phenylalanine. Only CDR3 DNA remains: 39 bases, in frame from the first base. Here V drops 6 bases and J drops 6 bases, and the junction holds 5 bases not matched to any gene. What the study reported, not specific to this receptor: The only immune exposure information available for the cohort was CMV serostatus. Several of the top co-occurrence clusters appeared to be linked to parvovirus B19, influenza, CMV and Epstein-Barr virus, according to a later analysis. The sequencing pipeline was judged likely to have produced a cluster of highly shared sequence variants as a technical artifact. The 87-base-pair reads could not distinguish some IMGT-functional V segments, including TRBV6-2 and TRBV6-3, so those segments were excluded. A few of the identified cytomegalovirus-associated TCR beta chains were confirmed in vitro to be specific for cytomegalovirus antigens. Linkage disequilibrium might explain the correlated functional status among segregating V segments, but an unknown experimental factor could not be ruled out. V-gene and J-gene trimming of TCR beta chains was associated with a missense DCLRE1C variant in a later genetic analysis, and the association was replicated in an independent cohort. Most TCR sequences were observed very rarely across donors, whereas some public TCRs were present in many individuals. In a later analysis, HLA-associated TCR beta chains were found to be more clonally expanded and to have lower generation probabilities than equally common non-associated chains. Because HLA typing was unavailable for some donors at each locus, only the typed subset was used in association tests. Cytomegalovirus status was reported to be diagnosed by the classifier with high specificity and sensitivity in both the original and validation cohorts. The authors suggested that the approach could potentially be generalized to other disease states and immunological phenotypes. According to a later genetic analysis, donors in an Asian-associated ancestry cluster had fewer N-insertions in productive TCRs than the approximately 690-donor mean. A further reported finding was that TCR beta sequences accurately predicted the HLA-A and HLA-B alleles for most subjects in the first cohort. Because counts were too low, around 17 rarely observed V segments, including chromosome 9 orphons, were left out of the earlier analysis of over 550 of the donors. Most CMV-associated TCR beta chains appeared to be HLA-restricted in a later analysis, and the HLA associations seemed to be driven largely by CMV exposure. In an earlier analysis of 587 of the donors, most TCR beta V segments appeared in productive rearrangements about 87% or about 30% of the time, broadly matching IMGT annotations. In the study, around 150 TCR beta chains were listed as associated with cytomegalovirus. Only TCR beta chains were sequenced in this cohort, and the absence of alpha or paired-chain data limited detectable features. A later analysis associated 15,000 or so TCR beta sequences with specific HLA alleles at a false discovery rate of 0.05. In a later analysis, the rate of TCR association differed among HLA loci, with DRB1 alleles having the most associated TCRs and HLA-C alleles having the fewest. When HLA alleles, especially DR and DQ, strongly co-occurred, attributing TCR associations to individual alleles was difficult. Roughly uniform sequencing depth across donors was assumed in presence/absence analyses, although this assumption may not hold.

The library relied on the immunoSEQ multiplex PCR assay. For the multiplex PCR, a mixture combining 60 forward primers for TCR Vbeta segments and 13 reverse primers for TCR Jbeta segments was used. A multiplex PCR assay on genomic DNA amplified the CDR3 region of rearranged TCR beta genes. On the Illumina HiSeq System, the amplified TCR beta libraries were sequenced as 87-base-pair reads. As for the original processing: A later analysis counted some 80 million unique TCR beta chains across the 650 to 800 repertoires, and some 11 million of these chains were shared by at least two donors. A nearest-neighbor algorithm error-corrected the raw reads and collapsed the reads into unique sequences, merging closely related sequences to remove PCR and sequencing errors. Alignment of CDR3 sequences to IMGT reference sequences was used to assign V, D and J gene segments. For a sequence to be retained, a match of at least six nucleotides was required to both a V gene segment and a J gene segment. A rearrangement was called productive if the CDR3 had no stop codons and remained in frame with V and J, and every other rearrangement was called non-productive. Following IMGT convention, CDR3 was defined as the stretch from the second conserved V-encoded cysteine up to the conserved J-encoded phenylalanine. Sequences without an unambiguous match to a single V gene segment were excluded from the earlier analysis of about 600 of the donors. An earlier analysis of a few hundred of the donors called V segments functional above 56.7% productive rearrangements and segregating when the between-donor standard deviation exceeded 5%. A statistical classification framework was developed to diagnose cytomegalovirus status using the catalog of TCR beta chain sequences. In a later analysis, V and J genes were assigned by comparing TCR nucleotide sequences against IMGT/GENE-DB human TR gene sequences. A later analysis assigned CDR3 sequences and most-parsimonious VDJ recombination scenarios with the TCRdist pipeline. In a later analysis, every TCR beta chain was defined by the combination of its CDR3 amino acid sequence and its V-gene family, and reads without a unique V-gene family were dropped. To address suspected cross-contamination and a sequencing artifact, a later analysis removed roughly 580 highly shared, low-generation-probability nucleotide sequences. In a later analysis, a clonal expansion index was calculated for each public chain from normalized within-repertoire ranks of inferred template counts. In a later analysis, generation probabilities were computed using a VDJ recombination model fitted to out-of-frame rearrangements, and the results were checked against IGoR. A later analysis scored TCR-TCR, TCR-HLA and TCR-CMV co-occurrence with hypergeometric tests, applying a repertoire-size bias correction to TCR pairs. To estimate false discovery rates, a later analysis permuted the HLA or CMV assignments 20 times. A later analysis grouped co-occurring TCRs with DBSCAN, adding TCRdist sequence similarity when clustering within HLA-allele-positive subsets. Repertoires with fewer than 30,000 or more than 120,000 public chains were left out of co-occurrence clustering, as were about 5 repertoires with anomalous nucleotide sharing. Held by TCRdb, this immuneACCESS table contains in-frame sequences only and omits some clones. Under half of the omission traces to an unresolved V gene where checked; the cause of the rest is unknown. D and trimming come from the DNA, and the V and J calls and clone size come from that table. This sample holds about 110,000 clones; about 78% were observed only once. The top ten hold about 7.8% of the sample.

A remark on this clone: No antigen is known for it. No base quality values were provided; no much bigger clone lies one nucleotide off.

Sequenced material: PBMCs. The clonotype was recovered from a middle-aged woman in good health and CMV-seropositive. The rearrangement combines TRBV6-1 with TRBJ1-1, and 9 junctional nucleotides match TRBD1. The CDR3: CASSADRGSEAFF. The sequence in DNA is TGTGCCAGCAGCGCTGACAGGGGGTCTGAAGCTTTCTTT.